These 2 T cell receptor beta chains were all obtained from the same sample, sequenced in a study of blood T cells in healthy people across ages (dated by TCRdb to the mid-2010s). The library was produced with 5' RACE. Sequencing instrument: Illumina HiSeq 2500. A second 7 to 11 cycle PCR used a sample-barcoded 5' primer and a J-beta primer mix. Clones were called with MiXCR by TCRdb after fastp trimmed the public reads at Q25, and only in-frame beta chains were retained. Entries are consolidated by CDR3 protein sequence, retaining the most common genes and DNA. For this sample there are 1.2 million to 1.5 million distinct CDR3 sequences; approximately 40% appear just once. 7.9% of the sample belongs to the ten largest clones. The sequenced sample was blood. The receptors were sampled from a woman between 18 and 29 years old in good health.

The rearrangement uses TRBV12-3 or TRBV12-4 and TRBJ2-3, with 10 bases matching TRBD2. The CDR3 loop spans 18 amino acids. With V trimmed by 6 bases and J by 0 bases, 12 bases remained unmatched. CDR3 residues: CASRRTSGDRASTDTQYF. The CDR3 DNA reads as TGTGCCAGCAGGAGGACTAGCGGAGACCGAGCTAGCACAGATACGCAGTATTTT.

The J gene is TRBJ2-7, the V gene TRBV12-3 or TRBV12-4, with 7 bases aligning to TRBD1. This CDR3 comprises 14 residues. Trimming removed 6 bases from V and 2 bases from J; junction bases left unmatched: 7. CDR3 sequence reads: CASSIGTATYEQYF. CDR3 in DNA: TGTGCCAGCAGCATAGGGACAGCAACCTACGAGCAGTACTTC.